The clone carrying this T cell receptor (beta chain) was detected once. The CDR3 runs to 12 residues. CDR1 is SGHDT and CDR2 is YYEEEE in the germline V gene. V was pared by 4 bases and J by 3 bases, with 7 bases between. TCRdb keeps only in-frame clones here, not all; method: immunoSEQ multiplex PCR. This table holds about 210,000 clones, 81% found once. This entry is derived from a study of blood T cell repertoires in COVID-19. Sequences were obtained from PBMCs or T cells enriched from blood (not recorded which). This receptor was taken from a woman aged 45-65 years with acute COVID-19. The chain links TRBV5-6 to TRBJ1-1; tentative D call: TRBD1 (6 bases). This CDR3 is CASSEGDTEAFF. Here the CDR3 DNA reads TGTGCCAGCAGCGAGGGGGACACTGAAGCTTTCTTT.